These T cell receptor beta chains were read from a single sample in a study of cytomegalovirus exposure and HLA in healthy donors. The assay was immunoSEQ multiplex PCR, and TCRdb's table has in-frame clones only and misses some. The sample carries approximately 130,000 clones, over 65% recorded once. Sequencing was performed on PBMCs. The receptors were sampled from a woman in her twenties or thirties in good health and CMV-seronegative. Each CDR3 is given with its conserved first and last residue. The D gene is left open where the match is weak. Clone size is stated in some rows and not others, as once, few, many or a class when expanded.

clone_size | d_call | j_call | v_call | cdr3_nt | cdr3_aa
. | TRBD1 | TRBJ1-2 | TRBV7-9 | TGTGCCAGCAGCTTATTGGACAGGAGCCCGGACGGCTACACCTTC | CASSLLDRSPDGYTF
. | . | TRBJ2-3 | TRBV29-1 | TGCAGCGTGGTGGAGGGAGGCACAGATACGCAGTATTTT | CSVVEGGTDTQYF
. | . | TRBJ2-2 | TRBV6-5 | TGTGCCAGCAGAGCGCAGGGTGACACCGGGGAGCTGTTTTTT | CASRAQGDTGELFF
. | . | TRBJ1-6 | TRBV9 | TGTGCCAGCAGCGTAGAACTGGATAATTCACCCCTCCACTTT | CASSVELDNSPLHF
. | . | TRBJ2-5 | TRBV7-2 | TGTGCCAGCAGCTTAGACCTGGGCTCCCAAGAGACCCAGTACTTC | CASSLDLGSQETQYF
. | TRBD1 | TRBJ1-6 | TRBV9 | TGTGCCAGCAGCGCCGGGACAGGGGGAAATTCACCCCTCCACTTT | CASSAGTGGNSPLHF
. | TRBD1 | TRBJ2-5 | TRBV27 | TGTGCCAGCAGCCCAGGACAGGGGGCGGGGACCCAGTACTTC | CASSPGQGAGTQYF
once | . | TRBJ2-3 | TRBV2 | TGTGCCAGCAGTGAAATGGCAGGGTCGTGGGATACGCAGTATTTT | CASSEMAGSWDTQYF
. | . | TRBJ1-6 | TRBV6-1 | TGTGCCAGCCGTGGACAGACCCGAGACCCCCTCCACTTT | CASRGQTRDPLHF
. | . | TRBJ1-2 | TRBV7-9 | TGTGCCAGCAGCTTATTGGAGGGACCCTATGGCTACACCTTC | CASSLLEGPYGYTF
. | TRBD2 | TRBJ2-1 | TRBV6-5 | TGTGCCAGCAGCCGACTAGCGGGGGGGCATGAGCAGTTCTTC | CASSRLAGGHEQFF
once | TRBD1 | TRBJ2-3 | TRBV5-1 | TGCGCCAGCAGCTGGGACAGGGTTAGCACAGATACGCAGTATTTT | CASSWDRVSTDTQYF
once | . | TRBJ1-5 | TRBV7-2 | TGTGCCAGCAGCTTACAGGGGCCCTATAGCAATCAGCCCCAGCATTTT | CASSLQGPYSNQPQHF
. | . | TRBJ1-1 | TRBV5-1 | TGCGCCAGCAGCTTGGTTGGGACACCGAACACTGAAGCTTTCTTT | CASSLVGTPNTEAFF
. | TRBD2 | TRBJ2-3 | TRBV7-2 | TGTGCCAGCAGCTACAGACTAGCGGATACGCAGTATTTT | CASSYRLADTQYF
. | . | TRBJ1-6 | TRBV5-6 | TGTGCCAGCAGCTTGTTTAGATATAATTCACCCCTCCACTTT | CASSLFRYNSPLHF
. | TRBD1 | TRBJ2-7 | TRBV14 | TGTGCCAGCAGCCAAGTACCGGGACAGGGGAGTGGGGGCCTCTACGAGCAGTACTTC | CASSQVPGQGSGGLYEQYF
. | . | TRBJ2-5 | TRBV2 | TGTGCCAGCAGTGAAGCGCGGAACTCCCAAGAGACCCAGTACTTC | CASSEARNSQETQYF
. | TRBD1 | TRBJ1-1 | TRBV4-1 | TGCGCCAGCAGCCAAGGAGGGGGCCCGGGGTACACTGAAGCTTTCTTT | CASSQGGGPGYTEAFF
. | TRBD1 | TRBJ2-7 | TRBV11-2 | TGTGCCAGCAGCTTAGTCCGGACAGGTGCGGCCGAGCAGTACTTC | CASSLVRTGAAEQYF
. | TRBD1 | TRBJ1-2 | TRBV5-1 | TGCGCCAGCAGCAGGACAGGGAGCTATGGCTACACCTTC | CASSRTGSYGYTF
once | . | TRBJ1-4 | TRBV5-6 | TGTGCCAGCAGCTACAGAACCTCCTTGTCGGAAAAACTGTTTTTT | CASSYRTSLSEKLFF
. | . | TRBJ2-7 | TRBV11-2 | TGTGCCAGCAGCGGCAATTACGAGCAGTACTTC | CASSGNYEQYF
. | . | TRBJ2-7 | TRBV30 | TGTGCCTGGAGTGGTCCTAACGAGCAGTACTTC | CAWSGPNEQYF
. | TRBD1 | TRBJ1-3 | TRBV5-1 | TGCGCCAGCAGCTTGGGGACAGGGGGCAGAAACACCATATATTTT | CASSLGTGGRNTIYF
. | . | TRBJ1-2 | TRBV11-1 | TGTGCCAGCAGCTCACCCCCAGGGTATGGCTACACCTTC | CASSSPPGYGYTF
. | TRBD1 | TRBJ2-7 | TRBV6-6 | TGTGCCAGCAGTTACTTACCACAGGGGACCTACGAGCAGTACTTC | CASSYLPQGTYEQYF
. | . | TRBJ1-1 | TRBV15 | TGTGCCACCAGCAGAGATATCGGGGGGCTGGGCACTGAAGCTTTCTTT | CATSRDIGGLGTEAFF
. | TRBD2 | TRBJ2-1 | TRBV9 | TGTGCCAGCAGCAGAGGACTAGCGGGGAGCTACAATGAGCAGTTCTTC | CASSRGLAGSYNEQFF
. | . | TRBJ2-3 | TRBV6-4 | TGTGCCAGCTCTGCCTCGGCGACAGGGAGGACAGATACGCAGTATTTT | CASSASATGRTDTQYF
. | . | TRBJ1-1 | TRBV2 | TGTGCCAGCAGTGAAGACCAGGGATTACGGCCTGAAGCTTTCTTT | CASSEDQGLRPEAFF
. | TRBD2 | TRBJ2-1 | TRBV5-1 | TGCGCCAGCAGCCCCGCCGGGACTAGCGGGGGGGCGAATGAGCAGTTCTTC | CASSPAGTSGGANEQFF
. | . | TRBJ1-2 | TRBV19 | TGTGCCAGTAGTTCCCATCGACTCGTCCGCGGCTACACCTTC | CASSSHRLVRGYTF
. | . | TRBJ1-4 | TRBV27 | TGTGCCAGCAGGAACAGCGGTAATGAAAAACTGTTTTTT | CASRNSGNEKLFF
. | TRBD1 | TRBJ1-6 | TRBV30 | TGTGCCTGGAGCGGCGACAGGGGGGTGGAGGCCCTCCACTTT | CAWSGDRGVEALHF